One sample yielded the 23 T cell receptor beta chains listed below, sequenced in a study of monozygotic twins with inflammatory bowel disease. TCRdb re-called the 5' RACE reads, yielding one record per CDR3 amino acid sequence without DNA. This sample's clone table lists about 43,000 distinct CDR3 sequences. Material for sequencing was blood. The receptors stem from a human donor with ulcerative colitis or Crohn's disease, or a healthy co-twin of an affected twin (not recorded which).

V usage is TRBV7-2 and J usage is TRBJ2-7; the TCRdb call, TRBD1, lacks DNA for checking. In germline, CDR1 is SGHTA, CDR2 FQGNSA. The CDR3 is 13 residues long. This chain's CDR3 is CASSWGQGWEQYF.

The chain carries TRBV12-3 or TRBV12-4 and TRBJ1-1. This CDR3 contains 13 residues. The CDR3 region is CASTPKRNTEAFF.

The chain couples TRBV5-5 to TRBJ1-5. The CDR3 totals 15 residues. Looked up from germline, CDR1 is SGHKS and CDR2 is YYEKEE (reference sequence). The CDR3 sequence is CASSLVGYSHQPRHF.

The rearrangement uses TRBV27 and TRBJ2-3; TCRdb calls TRBD1, which cannot be checked without DNA. Germline assignment: CDR1 MNHEY and CDR2 SMNVEV (reference sequence). The CDR3 contains 13 residues. The CDR3 reads CASSALMTDTQYF.

J is TRBJ2-7 and V is TRBV19; TCRdb selects TRBD1, and the lack of DNA leaves this call unchecked. The CDR3 length is 14 residues. Germline assignment: CDR1 LNHDA and CDR2 SQIVND (reference sequence). The CDR3 protein is CATRQAGQGYEQYF. The entire variable domain, with the rest obtained from reference TRBV19 and TRBJ2-7, is as follows: DGGITQSPKYLFRKEGQNVTLSCEQNLNHDAMYWYRQDPGQGLRLIYYSQIVNDFQKGDIAEGYSVSREKKESFPLTVTSAQKNPTAFYLCATRQAGQGYEQYFGPGTRLTVT.

The chain links TRBV7-2 to TRBJ2-1. The CDR3 contains 14 residues. The germline CDR1 and CDR2 sequences are SGHTA and FQGNSA. CDR3 residues: CASSLAGYGNEQFF.

V gene TRBV14 combines with J gene TRBJ2-7; TCRdb returns TRBD2, unconfirmable since there is no DNA. Germline V CDR1 and CDR2: SGHDN, FVKESK. The CDR3 has 14 residues. CDR3 amino acids: CASSALREAGEQYF.

The V gene is TRBV5-1, the J gene TRBJ2-3; TCRdb lists TRBD1, though no DNA is available to test this call. This CDR3 region has 15 residues. The germline V gene encodes CDR1 SGHRS and CDR2 YFSETQ. The CDR3 is CASSSPGQGPDTQYF.

The chain carries TRBV5-1 and TRBJ2-1. This CDR3 spans 12 amino acids. Germline V CDR1 and CDR2: SGHRS, YFSETQ. CDR3 residues: CASSLAADGQFF.

This chain joins TRBV5-1 and TRBJ2-3; TCRdb's assignment of TRBD1 cannot be checked, as there is no DNA. CDR3 length: 15 residues. Germline loops: CDR1 SGHRS, CDR2 YFSETQ. Here the CDR3 reads CASSSPSPAADTQYF.

This chain connects TRBV5-1 to TRBJ1-2; the TCRdb call, TRBD1, lacks DNA for checking. The CDR3 has 16 amino acids. Germline CDR1 reads SGHRS; CDR2 reads YFSETQ. CDR3 region: CASSPNPGQGDYGYTF.

CDR3 amino acids: CASSRGTFSYEQYF. The chain uses TRBV4-3 and TRBJ2-7. CDR3 size: 14 residues. In germline, CDR1 is LGHNA, CDR2 YSLEER.

This CDR3 reads CSVEQTGLGYGYTF. The rearrangement joins TRBV29-1 to TRBJ1-2; TCRdb's assignment of TRBD1 cannot be checked, as there is no DNA. Germline assignment: CDR1 SQVTM and CDR2 ANQGSEA. The CDR3 totals 14 residues. Together with reference TRBV29-1 and TRBJ1-2, the CDR3 gives the full variable domain: SAVISQKPSRDICQRGTSLTIQCQVDSQVTMMFWYRQQPGQSLTLIATANQGSEATYESGFVIDKFPISRPNLTFSTLTVSNMSPEDSSIYLCSVEQTGLGYGYTFGSGTRLTVV.

The rearrangement links TRBV20-1 to TRBJ1-6; TCRdb selects TRBD1, and the lack of DNA leaves this call unchecked. The CDR3 loop spans 14 amino acids. Germline CDR1 is DFQATT and CDR2 is SNEGSKA (reference sequence). CDR3: CSAKTQGFRSPLHF.

The rearrangement joins TRBV6-1 to TRBJ2-4; TCRdb's D gene call, TRBD1, goes unchecked for lack of DNA. CDR1 and CDR2 (germline): MNHNS, SASEGT. CDR3 length: 18 amino acids. Here the CDR3 reads CASSPLAPGQGHGNIQYF.

The CDR3: CSAASGTGGVETQYF. V usage is TRBV20-1 and J usage is TRBJ2-5; TCRdb gives TRBD1 as the D gene, but with no DNA this cannot be confirmed. CDR1 is DFQATT and CDR2 is SNEGSKA in the germline V gene (reference sequence). The CDR3 length is 15 residues.

This chain connects TRBV5-6 to TRBJ2-2; with no DNA, the TCRdb D assignment of TRBD1 cannot be verified. The CDR3 loop spans 16 amino acids. Germline loops: CDR1 SGHDT, CDR2 YYEEEE. CDR3: CASSSSGAPNTGELFF.

The chain has TRBV28 and TRBJ2-3; the D gene TCRdb calls, TRBD2, cannot be checked with no DNA. This CDR3 comprises 15 residues. CDR1 MDHEN and CDR2 SYDVKM come from the germline V gene. The CDR3 here is CASIGRNGGQDTQYF.

This chain links TRBV9 with TRBJ2-7. Germline assignment: CDR1 SGDLS and CDR2 YYNGEE. The CDR3 has 13 residues. The CDR3 spells CASSVEWGSEQYF.

V is TRBV3-1 and J is TRBJ1-6; TCRdb lists TRBD1, though no DNA is available to test this call. The CDR3 totals 14 residues. Looked up from germline, CDR1 is LGHDT and CDR2 is YNNKEL (reference sequence). CDR3 loop: CASSPGAWNSPLHF.

The V call is TRBV20-1, the J call TRBJ2-2. Germline loops: CDR1 DFQATT, CDR2 SNEGSKA (reference sequence). The CDR3 is 16 amino acids. CDR3 loop: CTARGPRFAEAGELFF.

This clonotype is medium-sized by frequency. CDR3 residues: CASIPLGNYNEQFF. The rearrangement uses TRBV5-5 and TRBJ2-1; the TCRdb D gene call, TRBD1, has no DNA to confirm it. This CDR3 comprises 14 residues. Germline CDR1 reads SGHKS; CDR2 reads YYEKEE (reference sequence).

The chain joins TRBV20-1 to TRBJ2-3; the D call of TRBD2 rests on TCRdb alone, since no DNA is present to check it. There are 17 residues in the CDR3. CDR1 is DFQATT and CDR2 is SNEGSKA in the germline V gene (reference sequence). This chain's CDR3 is CSAEEGLAGGLQDTQYF.